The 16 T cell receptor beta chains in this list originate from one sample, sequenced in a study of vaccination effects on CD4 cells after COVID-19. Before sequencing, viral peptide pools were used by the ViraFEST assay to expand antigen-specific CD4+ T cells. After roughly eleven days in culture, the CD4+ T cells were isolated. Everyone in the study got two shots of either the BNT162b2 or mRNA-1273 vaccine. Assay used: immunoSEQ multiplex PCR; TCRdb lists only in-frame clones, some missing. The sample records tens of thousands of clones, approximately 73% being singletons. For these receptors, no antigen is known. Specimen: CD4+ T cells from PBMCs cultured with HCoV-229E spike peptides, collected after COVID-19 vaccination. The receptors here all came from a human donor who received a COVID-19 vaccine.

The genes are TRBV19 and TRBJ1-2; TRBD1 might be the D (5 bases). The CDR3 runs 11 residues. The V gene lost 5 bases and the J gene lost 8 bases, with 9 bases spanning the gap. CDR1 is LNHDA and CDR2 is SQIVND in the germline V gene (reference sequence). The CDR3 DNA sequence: TGTGCCAGTAGTTCCAGGGTCGGCTACACCTTC. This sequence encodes CASSSRVGYTF.

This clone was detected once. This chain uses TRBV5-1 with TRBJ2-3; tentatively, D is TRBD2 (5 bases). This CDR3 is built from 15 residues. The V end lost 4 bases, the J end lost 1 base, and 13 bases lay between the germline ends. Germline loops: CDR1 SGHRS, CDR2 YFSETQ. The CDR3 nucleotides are TGCGCCAGCAGCACGGACTTTACCCGCACAGATACGCAGTATTTT. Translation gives CASSTDFTRTDTQYF.

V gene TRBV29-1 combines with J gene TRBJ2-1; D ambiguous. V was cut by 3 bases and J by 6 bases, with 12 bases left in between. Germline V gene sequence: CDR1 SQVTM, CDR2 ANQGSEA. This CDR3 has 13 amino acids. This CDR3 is CSVDDQTLNEQFF. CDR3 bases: TGCAGCGTTGACGACCAGACCCTCAATGAGCAGTTCTTC.

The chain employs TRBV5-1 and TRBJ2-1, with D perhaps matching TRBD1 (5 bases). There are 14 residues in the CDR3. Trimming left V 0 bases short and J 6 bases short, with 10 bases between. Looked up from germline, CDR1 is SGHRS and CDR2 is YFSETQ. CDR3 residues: CASSLGRQGNEQFF. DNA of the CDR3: TGCGCCAGCAGCTTGGGCAGGCAGGGCAATGAGCAGTTCTTC.

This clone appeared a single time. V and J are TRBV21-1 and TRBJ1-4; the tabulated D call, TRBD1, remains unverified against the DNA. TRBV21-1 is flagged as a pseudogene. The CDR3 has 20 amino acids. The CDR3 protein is CASSILQTDRGRGCSEKLFF. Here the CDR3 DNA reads TGTGCCAGCAGCATCCTACAAACCGACAGGGGTAGGGGATGTAGCGAAAAACTGTTTTTT.

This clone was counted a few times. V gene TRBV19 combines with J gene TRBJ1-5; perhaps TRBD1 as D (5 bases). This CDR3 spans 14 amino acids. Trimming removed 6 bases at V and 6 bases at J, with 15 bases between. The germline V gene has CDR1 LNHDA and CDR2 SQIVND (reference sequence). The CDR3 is CASREWQGSQPQHF. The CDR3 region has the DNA TGTGCCAGTAGGGAGTGGCAGGGAAGTCAGCCCCAGCATTTT.

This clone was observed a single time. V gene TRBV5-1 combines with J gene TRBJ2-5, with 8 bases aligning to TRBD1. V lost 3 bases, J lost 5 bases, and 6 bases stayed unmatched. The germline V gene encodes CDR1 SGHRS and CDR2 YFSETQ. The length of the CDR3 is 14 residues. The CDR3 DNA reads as TGCGCCAGCAGCTCCGGGACAGGATCGGAGACCCAGTACTTC. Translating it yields CASSSGTGSETQYF.

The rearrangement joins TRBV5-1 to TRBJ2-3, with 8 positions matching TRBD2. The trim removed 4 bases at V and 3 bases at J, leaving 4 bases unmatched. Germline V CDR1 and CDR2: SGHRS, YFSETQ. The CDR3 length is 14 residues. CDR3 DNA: TGCGCCAGCAGCCGCGCGGGGGGTACAGATACGCAGTATTTT. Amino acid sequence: CASSRAGGTDTQYF.

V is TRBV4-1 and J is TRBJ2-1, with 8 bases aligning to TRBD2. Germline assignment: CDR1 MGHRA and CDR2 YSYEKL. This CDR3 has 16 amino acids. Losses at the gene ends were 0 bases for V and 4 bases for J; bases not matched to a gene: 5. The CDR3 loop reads CASSQDLLAAYNEQFF. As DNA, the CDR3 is TGCGCCAGCAGCCAAGATTTACTAGCGGCATACAATGAGCAGTTCTTC.

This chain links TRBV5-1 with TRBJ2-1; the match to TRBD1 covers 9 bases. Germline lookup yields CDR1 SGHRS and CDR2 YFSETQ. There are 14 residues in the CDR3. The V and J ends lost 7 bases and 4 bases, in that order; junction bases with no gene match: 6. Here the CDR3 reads CASAAGQGYNEQFF. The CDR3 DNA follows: TGCGCCAGCGCGGCGGGACAGGGATACAATGAGCAGTTCTTC.

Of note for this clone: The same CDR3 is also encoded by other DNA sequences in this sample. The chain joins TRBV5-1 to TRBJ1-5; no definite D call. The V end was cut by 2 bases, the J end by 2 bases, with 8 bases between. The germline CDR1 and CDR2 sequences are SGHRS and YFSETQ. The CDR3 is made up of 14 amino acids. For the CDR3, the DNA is TGCGCCAGCAGCTTTTCAGGTGGCAATCAGCCCCAGCATTTT. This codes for CASSFSGGNQPQHF.

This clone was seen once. The CDR3 nucleotides are TGTGCCAGCAGCTTCCGCAGGGGCCCCTACGAGCAGTACGTC. It is translated as CASSFRRGPYEQYV. The rearrangement uses TRBV11-2 and TRBJ2-7; tentatively, D is TRBD1 (6 bases). Trimming removed 3 bases at V and 2 bases at J, with 11 bases between. The germline V gene has CDR1 SGHAT and CDR2 FQNNGV. This CDR3 is 14 amino acids long.

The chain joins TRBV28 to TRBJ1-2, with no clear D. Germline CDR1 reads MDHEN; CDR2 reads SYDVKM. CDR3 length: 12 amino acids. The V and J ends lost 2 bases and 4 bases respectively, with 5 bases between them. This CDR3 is CASSLRGYGYTF. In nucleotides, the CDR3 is TGTGCCAGCAGTTTACGGGGCTATGGCTACACCTTC.

CDR3 loop: CASSRYRDSSYGYTF. The DNA for the CDR3 is TGTGCCAGCAGCAGATACAGGGATTCCTCCTATGGCTACACCTTC. The chain uses TRBV21-1 and TRBJ1-2; TRBD1, the table's D call, lacks a check against the DNA. TRBV21-1 is a pseudogene. The CDR3 extends over 15 amino acids.

The CDR3 DNA is TGTGCCAGCACCTCGGCTAGCGGGGACCAAGAGACCCAGTACTTC. Translation gives CASTSASGDQETQYF. The V gene is TRBV5-6, the J gene TRBJ2-5, with 9 bases that match TRBD2. The CDR3 sequence is 15 residues long. The germline V gene has CDR1 SGHDT and CDR2 YYEEEE. Losses at the gene ends were 6 bases for V and 0 bases for J; bases not matched to a gene: 6.

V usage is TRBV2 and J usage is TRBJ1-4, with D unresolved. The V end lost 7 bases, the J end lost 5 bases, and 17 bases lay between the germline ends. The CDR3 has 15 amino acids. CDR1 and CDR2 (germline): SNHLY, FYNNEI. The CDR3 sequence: CASTKEAGLNEKLFF. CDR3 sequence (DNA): TGTGCCAGCACCAAAGAGGCAGGTCTGAATGAAAAACTGTTTTTT.